A selection of T cell receptor beta chains follows, all from one sample in a study of T cells in narcolepsy. Measured with immunoSEQ multiplex PCR; TCRdb has only the in-frame clones, and not every one. The table includes about 19,000 clones, under 85% detected once. Sequencing was carried out using memory (CD45RA-) CD4+ T cells from blood. All receptors derive from a human donor in good health. Both conserved end residues are part of each CDR3. D genes are given only for firm matches. Size is stated for part of the rows, as once, few or many counts, or as a class when the clone is expanded.

J | V | size | D | DNA | CDR3
TRBJ1-2 | TRBV15 | - | TRBD1 | TGTGCCACCAGCAGGGACAGGGCGGAACATGGCTACACCTTC | CATSRDRAEHGYTF
TRBJ2-7 | TRBV15 | - | TRBD1 | TGTGCCACCAGCAGAGGGGGGACAGTCTACGAGCAGTACTTC | CATSRGGTVYEQYF
TRBJ1-5 | TRBV6-1 | - | - | TGTGCCAGCAGTGAAGCGGCCTCCGGGACAAGACCCCACCCCGCTTATAGCAATCAGCCCCAGCATTTT | CASSEAASGTRPHPAYSNQPQHF
TRBJ1-4 | TRBV29-1 | - | - | TGCAGCGTTTCCAGGGGAGCTAATGAAAAACTGTTTTTT | CSVSRGANEKLFF
TRBJ2-3 | TRBV5-1 | - | TRBD1 | TGCGCCAGCTTTCGGGGACAGAGGAACACAGATACGCAGTATTTT | CASFRGQRNTDTQYF
TRBJ2-2 | TRBV7-9 | - | - | TGTGCCAGCAGCCCATGGGGGGGACAAGGGTACACCGGGGAGCTGTTTTTT | CASSPWGGQGYTGELFF
TRBJ2-7 | TRBV5-1 | - | TRBD2 | TGCGCCAGCAGCGTCCAACTAGCGGGAGGGTACGAGCAGTACTTC | CASSVQLAGGYEQYF
TRBJ1-2 | TRBV7-2 | - | - | TGTGCCAGCAGCTTAGACTTCTCCTATGGCTACACCTTC | CASSLDFSYGYTF
TRBJ1-2 | TRBV27 | - | - | TGTGCCAGCAGTCGTCGACGGACGCTCTATGGCTACACCTTC | CASSRRRTLYGYTF
TRBJ1-6 | TRBV7-9 | - | TRBD1 | TGTGCCAGCAGCTTAGGTTCGGGACAGGGTTCACCCCTCCACTTT | CASSLGSGQGSPLHF
TRBJ2-1 | TRBV6-5 | - | TRBD1 | TGTGCCAGCAGTCAGGACAGGGCGCGCAATGAGCAGTTCTTC | CASSQDRARNEQFF
TRBJ1-2 | TRBV5-4 | - | - | TGTGCCAGCAGCAGATCCAGGGAAACCTATGGCTACACCTTC | CASSRSRETYGYTF
TRBJ1-3 | TRBV30 | few | - | TGTGCCTGGAGTGTATGGGGGTCTGGAAACACCATATATTTT | CAWSVWGSGNTIYF
TRBJ2-7 | TRBV4-1 | - | TRBD2 | TGCGCCAGCAGCCAAGTTTTTACGGGGGGGCCGTTTGCCGAGCAGTACTTC | CASSQVFTGGPFAEQYF
TRBJ2-3 | TRBV6-4 | - | TRBD2 | TGTGCCAGCAGTCTAGCGGGGGTCAAAGATACGCAGTATTTT | CASSLAGVKDTQYF
TRBJ2-7 | TRBV13 | - | TRBD2 | TGTGCCAGCAGCCCTAGACTAGCGGGGGGATCCTACGAGCAGTACTTC | CASSPRLAGGSYEQYF
TRBJ1-6 | TRBV6-1 | - | - | TGTGCCAGCAGTGAGGGCGCCCTTGACTCACCCCTCCACTTT | CASSEGALDSPLHF
TRBJ1-2 | TRBV7-9 | - | TRBD1 | TGTGCCAGCAGCTTCAATAGGAGGGCAGGGGGCTCTACTGGCTACACCTTC | CASSFNRRAGGSTGYTF
TRBJ2-3 | TRBV5-4 | - | - | TGTGCCAGCAGCCCGATTCGCACAGATACGCAGTATTTT | CASSPIRTDTQYF
TRBJ2-3 | TRBV7-2 | - | TRBD2 | TGTGCCAGCAGCTTTTTGTCGGGAGGGCGGGGGCCAGATACGCAGTATTTT | CASSFLSGGRGPDTQYF
TRBJ2-5 | TRBV4-2 | few | - | TGTGCCAGCAGCCAAGATGGGGGGCCGGGAGAGACCCAGTACTTC | CASSQDGGPGETQYF
TRBJ2-6 | TRBV2 | - | - | TGTGCCAGCAGGGACAGTGGTGGGGCCAACGTCCTGACTTTC | CASRDSGGANVLTF
TRBJ1-5 | TRBV28 | once | - | TGTGCCAGCAGTTCCACAAATCAGCCCCAGCATTTT | CASSSTNQPQHF
TRBJ1-3 | TRBV5-4 | - | - | TGTGCCAGCAGCTTGGATGGGCGGTTGGGTGGAAACACCATATATTTT | CASSLDGRLGGNTIYF
TRBJ2-7 | TRBV5-6 | - | TRBD2 | TGTGCCAGCAGATTGACTAGCGGGGGAAAAGCCGGCTCCCGCTACGAGCAGTACTTC | CASRLTSGGKAGSRYEQYF
TRBJ1-3 | TRBV5-1 | - | TRBD1 | TGCGCCAGCAGCACGGGGACAGGGGAGCCTGGAAACACCATATATTTT | CASSTGTGEPGNTIYF
TRBJ2-1 | TRBV7-2 | - | - | TGTGCCAGCAGTCCGGGACTCGAATTGGAGCAGTTCTTC | CASSPGLELEQFF
TRBJ1-6 | TRBV27 | - | - | TGTGCCAGCAGGCCCCGGGGTGATTCACCCCTCCACTTT | CASRPRGDSPLHF
TRBJ2-2 | TRBV14 | - | - | TGTGCCAGCAGCCAAGTCGGGCCGCCGATCGGCGGGGAGCTGTTTTTT | CASSQVGPPIGGELFF
TRBJ2-2 | TRBV7-2 | - | TRBD1 | TGTGCCAGCAGCTTAGCGCACAGGGGCGAGCTGTTTTTT | CASSLAHRGELFF
TRBJ1-2 | TRBV9 | few | - | TGTGCCAGCAGCGTAGCTAGGGACCCAGAAGGGGGCTACACCTTC | CASSVARDPEGGYTF
TRBJ2-7 | TRBV6-5 | - | - | TGTGCCAGCAGTTACGGACAGTACGAGCAGTACTTC | CASSYGQYEQYF
TRBJ2-5 | TRBV7-2 | - | - | TGTGCCAGCAGCTTAAAGCGCCAAGAGACCCAGTACTTC | CASSLKRQETQYF
TRBJ1-3 | TRBV9 | - | - | TGTGCCAGCAGCCCCCCTGGAAACACCATATATTTT | CASSPPGNTIYF
TRBJ1-2 | TRBV7-2 | - | TRBD1 | TGTGCCAGCGTCCGGGACAGGGACCCCTATGGCTACACCTTC | CASVRDRDPYGYTF
TRBJ1-6 | TRBV27 | once | TRBD1 | TGTGCCAGCAGTCCCCGGCTCCGGGACAGGGTTGGGTCACCCCTCCACTTT | CASSPRLRDRVGSPLHF
TRBJ1-2 | TRBV27 | - | - | TGTGCCAGCAGTCCCACAGGGACGGGCTACACCTTC | CASSPTGTGYTF
TRBJ1-2 | TRBV5-1 | - | - | TGCGCCAGCAGAGCGACACTTAACTATGGCTACACCTTC | CASRATLNYGYTF
TRBJ1-3 | TRBV19 | - | - | TGTGCCAGTACCAGGGCTGGATCTGGAAACACCATATATTTT | CASTRAGSGNTIYF
TRBJ2-3 | TRBV6-1 | - | TRBD1 | TGTGCCAGCAGGACAGGGACCTACAATCAGCCCCAGTATTTT | CASRTGTYNQPQYF
TRBJ1-1 | TRBV7-8 | - | TRBD1 | TGTGCCAGCAGCTTAAGGACAGGGAACCAAGCTTTCTTT | CASSLRTGNQAFF
TRBJ1-1 | TRBV4-1 | - | - | TGCGCCAGCAGCGCTCAACAGAAGAACACTGAAGCTTTCTTT | CASSAQQKNTEAFF
TRBJ2-2 | TRBV5-5 | few | - | TGTGCCAGCAGCTGGCACCTGGACAGCAGTACCGGGGAGCTGTTTTTT | CASSWHLDSSTGELFF
TRBJ2-7 | TRBV5-4 | - | - | TGTGCCAGCAGCAAGGACTACGAGCAGTACTTC | CASSKDYEQYF
TRBJ2-1 | TRBV7-3 | few | TRBD2 | TGTGCCAGCAGCTCCCGGGGGGGCACCTACAATGAGCAGTTCTTC | CASSSRGGTYNEQFF
TRBJ1-4 | TRBV5-1 | - | - | TGCGCCAGCAGCTCGGAAAACCCAGCCCATGAAAAACTGTTTTTT | CASSSENPAHEKLFF
TRBJ1-1 | TRBV10-1 | - | - | TGCGCCAGCCCTCCGCGGCCGTCCCACTACACTGAAGCTTTCTTT | CASPPRPSHYTEAFF
TRBJ1-2 | TRBV4-2 | - | TRBD1 | TGTGCCAGCAGCTCACATGTCAATGACAGGGCTCATGGCTACACCTTC | CASSSHVNDRAHGYTF
TRBJ1-2 | TRBV18 | - | - | TGTGCCAGCTCATCCGAAACATCTCCGGTTGGCTACACCTTC | CASSSETSPVGYTF
TRBJ2-3 | TRBV5-1 | - | TRBD2 | TGCGCCAGCAGCTTGGGAGCTAGCGGGGGCGCAGATACGCAGTATTTT | CASSLGASGGADTQYF
TRBJ2-2 | TRBV10-2 | - | TRBD1 | TGCGCCAGCAGTCTCCAGGGGGTGAACACCGGGGAGCTGTTTTTT | CASSLQGVNTGELFF
TRBJ1-3 | TRBV28 | - | - | TGTGCCAGCAGGACCCTCAAGTTCTCTGGAAACACCATATATTTT | CASRTLKFSGNTIYF